The 23 T cell receptor beta chains below all came from one sample that was sequenced in a study of blood T cell repertoires in COVID-19. Some clones are missing from TCRdb's copy, which holds only in-frame ones; the method was immunoSEQ multiplex PCR. The data contain some 62,000 clones, about four fifths of them singletons. Sequencing was carried out using peripheral blood. These TCRs come from a human donor in a cohort sampled during active COVID-19.

The chain couples TRBV11-2 to TRBJ2-1; 7 bases are shared with TRBD1. Germline trimming cut 1 base from V and 5 bases from J; bases unmatched to any gene: 5. The length of the CDR3 is 15 residues. From germline, CDR1 is SGHAT and CDR2 FQNNGV. The CDR3 protein is CASSLATGFNNEQFF. CDR3 coding DNA: TGTGCCAGCAGCTTAGCGACAGGGTTCAACAATGAGCAGTTCTTC.

The chain couples TRBV11-2 to TRBJ2-3, with D possibly matching TRBD2 (5 bases). The CDR3 is 12 amino acids. Germline assignment: CDR1 SGHAT and CDR2 FQNNGV. V shed 5 bases and J shed 6 bases, with 9 bases lying between them. CDR3 amino acids: CASSAGADTQYF. The CDR3 nucleotides read TGTGCCAGCAGCGCGGGTGCGGATACGCAGTATTTT. Filled out from reference TRBV11-2 and TRBJ2-3, the complete variable domain reads EAGVAQSPRYKIIEKRQSVAFWCNPISGHATLYWYQQILGQGPKLLIQFQNNGVVDDSQLPKDRFSAERLKGVDSTLKIQPAKLEDSAVYLCASSAGADTQYFGPGTRLTVL.

This clone was recorded only once. The gene calls are TRBV30 and TRBJ1-3, with TRBD1 identical over 10 bases. V was pared by 3 bases and J by 3 bases, with 5 bases of the junction left unmatched. The CDR3 has 15 residues. CDR1 is GTSNPN and CDR2 is SVGIG in the germline V gene (reference sequence). The CDR3 loop is CAWRRQGAIGNTIYF. CDR3 in DNA: TGTGCCTGGAGAAGACAGGGGGCAATTGGAAACACCATATATTTT. Filled out from reference TRBV30 and TRBJ1-3, the complete variable domain reads SQTIHQWPATLVQPVGSPLSLECTVEGTSNPNLYWYRQAAGRGLQLLFYSVGIGQISSEVPQNLSASRPQDRQFILSSKKLLLSDSGFYLCAWRRQGAIGNTIYFGEGSWLTVV.

This chain joins TRBV11-2 and TRBJ1-3; 7 bases agree with TRBD1. V shed 4 bases, J shed 3 bases, and the junction held 9 bases outside the gene matches. Per the germline V gene, CDR1 is SGHAT and CDR2 is FQNNGV. CDR3 length: 16 residues. CDR3 loop: CASSSTPTGLGNTIYF. The CDR3 DNA sequence: TGTGCCAGCAGCTCGACCCCGACAGGGCTTGGAAACACCATATATTTT.

The V call is TRBV3-1 (or the pseudogene TRBV3-2), the J call TRBJ1-2; the D is unclear. Per germline, CDR1 LGHDT and CDR2 YNNKEL (reference sequence). V was clipped by 0 bases and J by 6 bases, with 8 bases between them. This CDR3 comprises 13 residues. The CDR3 spells CASSQDRRDGYTF. Written as DNA, the CDR3 is TGTGCCAGCAGCCAAGATCGCCGGGATGGCTACACCTTC.

The chain recombines TRBV4-1 with TRBJ2-2; 10 bases map to TRBD1. The V gene end was trimmed by 1 base and the J gene end by 6 bases; junction bases not matched to a gene: 8. The CDR3 runs 17 residues. Germline values: CDR1 MGHRA, CDR2 YSYEKL. This CDR3 reads CASSQGLRTGGAGELFF. The CDR3 DNA follows: TGCGCCAGCAGCCAAGGGTTGAGGACAGGGGGGGCCGGGGAGCTGTTTTTT.

The V and J genes are TRBV24-1 and TRBJ2-3; TRBD2 agrees at 7 bases. Germline CDR1 reads KGHDR; CDR2 reads SFDVKD. This CDR3 is built from 13 residues. The J segment lost 8 bases and the V segment lost 4 bases, leaving 5 bases of the junction unmatched. CDR3: CATSDPGGVTQYF. CDR3 DNA sequence: TGTGCCACCAGTGACCCTGGGGGGGTTACGCAGTATTTT.

The rearrangement joins TRBV6-2 or TRBV6-3 to TRBJ1-6; D is possibly TRBD1 (6 bases). The germline V gene has CDR1 MNHEY and CDR2 SVGEGT. There are 16 residues in the CDR3. Trimming removed 2 bases from V and 5 bases from J, with 13 bases in between. CDR3 sequence (DNA): TGTGCCAGCAGTTACAACAGGGATGGGGATAATTCACCCCTCCACTTT. This codes for CASSYNRDGDNSPLHF.

The chain carries TRBV5-1 and TRBJ2-3; 12 bases agree with TRBD2. In germline, CDR1 is SGHRS, CDR2 YFSETQ. This CDR3 contains 18 residues. Losses at the gene ends were 0 bases for V and 0 bases for J; bases not matched to a gene: 5. The CDR3 DNA reads TGCGCCAGCAGCTTGGCTCCTCTAGCGGGGGGGAGCACAGATACGCAGTATTTT. Protein sequence: CASSLAPLAGGSTDTQYF.

This chain links TRBV30 with TRBJ2-3; 9 bases align to TRBD1. The CDR3 has 13 amino acids. Trimming removed 4 bases from V and 10 bases from J; junction bases left unmatched: 9. Germline V gene data show CDR1 as GTSNPN and CDR2 as SVGIG (reference sequence). CDR3 protein: CAWTSLTGGSQYF. CDR3 bases: TGTGCCTGGACAAGCTTAACAGGGGGCTCGCAGTATTTT.

The chain carries TRBV12-5 and TRBJ1-4, with 9 bases that match TRBD1. V shed 1 base, J shed 7 bases, and the junction held 7 bases outside the gene matches. Germline loops: CDR1 LGHNT, CDR2 FRNRAP. This CDR3 spans 16 amino acids. CDR3 nucleotide sequence: TGTGCTAGTGGTTTGGCCGCCGGGACAGGGTTTGAAAAACTGTTTTTT. Encoded protein: CASGLAAGTGFEKLFF.

V gene TRBV14 combines with J gene TRBJ2-7, with D possibly matching TRBD1 (6 bases). The V and J ends lost 4 bases and 6 bases respectively, with 16 bases between them. Looked up from germline, CDR1 is SGHDN and CDR2 is FVKESK. This CDR3 is 14 amino acids long. Here the CDR3 reads CASSRAGTNSEQYF. Here the CDR3 DNA reads TGTGCCAGCAGCCGGGCCGGGACAAACAGCGAGCAGTACTTC. The whole variable domain, filled in from reference TRBV14 and TRBJ2-7, reads EAGVTQFPSHSVIEKGQTVTLRCDPISGHDNLYWYRRVMGKEIKFLLHFVKESKQDESGMPNNRFLAERTGGTYSTLKVQPAELEDSGVYFCASSRAGTNSEQYFGPGTRLTVT.

The chain couples TRBV5-1 to TRBJ2-2, with 9 bases lining up with TRBD2. From germline, CDR1 is SGHRS and CDR2 YFSETQ. The trim removed 5 bases at V and 6 bases at J, leaving 5 bases unmatched. The CDR3 is 14 amino acids. The CDR3 nucleotides read TGCGCCAGCAGTTCGACTAGCGGTGCCGGGGAGCTGTTTTTT. Its protein product is CASSSTSGAGELFF. Together with reference TRBV5-1 and TRBJ2-2, the CDR3 gives the full variable domain: KAGVTQTPRYLIKTRGQQVTLSCSPISGHRSVSWYQQTPGQGLQFLFEYFSETQRNKGNFPGRFSGRQFSNSRSEMNVSTLELGDSALYLCASSSTSGAGELFFGEGSRLTVL.

The V call is TRBV5-1, the J call TRBJ2-7, with TRBD1 matching over 11 bases. The J segment lost 3 bases and the V segment lost 4 bases, leaving 9 bases of the junction unmatched. Per the germline V gene, CDR1 is SGHRS and CDR2 is YFSETQ. There are 16 residues in the CDR3. Here the CDR3 reads CASSRGDRGTDYEQYF. DNA of the CDR3: TGCGCCAGCAGCCGAGGGGACAGGGGGACAGACTACGAGCAGTACTTC.

This sequence joins TRBV19 and TRBJ2-1, with 9 bases identical to TRBD2. This CDR3 is built from 14 residues. J was trimmed by 9 bases and V by 9 bases; bases with no gene match: 12. Germline V gene sequence: CDR1 LNHDA, CDR2 SQIVND (reference sequence). CDR3 sequence reads: CASGSGGQRGEQFF. The CDR3 region has the DNA TGTGCCAGCGGTAGCGGGGGCCAGCGGGGTGAGCAGTTCTTC.

This clone was seen more than once but under ten times. The chain carries TRBV3-1 (or the pseudogene TRBV3-2) and TRBJ2-1; tentatively, D is TRBD2 (6 bases). The CDR3 is 16 residues long. CDR1 LGHDT and CDR2 YNNKEL come from the germline V gene (reference sequence). V was clipped by 1 base and J by 4 bases, with 14 bases between them. The CDR3 nucleotides read TGTGCCAGCAGCCAAGGCACCGGGAGCTCATACAATGAGCAGTTCTTC. Its translation: CASSQGTGSSYNEQFF.

This clone was picked up one time. The chain has TRBV7-3 and TRBJ2-3; D remains ambiguous. This CDR3 has 16 amino acids. The germline V gene has CDR1 SGHTA and CDR2 FQGTGA. The V end was cut by 1 base, the J end by 0 bases, with 11 bases between. The CDR3 sequence is CASSLISGPSTDTQYF. In nucleotides, the CDR3 is TGTGCCAGCAGCTTAATTTCCGGTCCGAGCACAGATACGCAGTATTTT.

This clone showed up many times. This chain connects TRBV6-5 to TRBJ1-3, with unresolved D. The ends were cut back, 5 bases at V and 0 bases at J, with 5 bases in the middle. This CDR3 has 13 residues. Germline V gives CDR1 MNHEY, CDR2 SVGAGI. The DNA of the CDR3 is TGTGCCAGCAGTCCACTCTCTGGAAACACCATATATTTT. The encoded protein is CASSPLSGNTIYF.

The chain has TRBV25-1 and TRBJ1-4; possible D gene TRBD1, 6 bases. Germline lookup yields CDR1 MGHDK and CDR2 SYGVNS. Between the trimmed V and J ends, which lost 3 bases and 6 bases, there was a span of 14 bases. The CDR3 has 15 residues. The chain's CDR3 is CASSDQGLLDEKLFF. CDR3 DNA: TGTGCCAGCAGTGATCAGGGGCTTCTAGATGAAAAACTGTTTTTT.

This chain links TRBV2 with TRBJ2-3; perhaps TRBD2 as D (5 bases). Germline CDR1 reads SNHLY; CDR2 reads FYNNEI. The CDR3 totals 15 residues. V was shortened by 2 bases and J by 3 bases, with 12 bases between the two germline ends. The DNA for the CDR3 is TGTGCCAGCAGTGAAATATCCGGGAATACAGATACGCAGTATTTT. The encoded protein is CASSEISGNTDTQYF.

V gene TRBV5-4 combines with J gene TRBJ2-5, with 12 bases lining up with TRBD1. Trimming removed 3 bases from V and 5 bases from J; junction bases left unmatched: 5. This CDR3 is 15 amino acids long. The germline V gene has CDR1 SGHNT and CDR2 YYREEE (reference sequence). CDR3 in DNA: TGTGCCAGCAGCTCGGGACAGGGGGCGGGGGAGACCCAGTACTTC. Protein sequence: CASSSGQGAGETQYF. Together with reference TRBV5-4 and TRBJ2-5, the CDR3 gives the full variable domain: ETGVTQSPTHLIKTRGQQVTLRCSSQSGHNTVSWYQQALGQGPQFIFQYYREEENGRGNFPPRFSGLQFPNYSSELNVNALELDDSALYLCASSSGQGAGETQYFGPGTRLLVL.

V and J are TRBV7-2 and TRBJ2-3; TRBD2 aligns across 9 bases. This CDR3 is built from 16 residues. CDR1 is SGHTA and CDR2 is FQGNSA in the germline V gene. J gave up 4 bases and V 1 base, and 6 bases lay outside the gene matches. The CDR3 DNA sequence: TGTGCCAGCAGCTTAGATCGGGCGGGGGGGGCAGATACGCAGTATTTT. This sequence encodes CASSLDRAGGADTQYF.

This clone was seen a few times. The chain links TRBV4-1 to TRBJ2-5; the D gene is possibly TRBD2 (6 bases). There are 17 residues in the CDR3. Trimming left V 0 bases short and J 5 bases short, with 19 bases between. The germline CDR1 and CDR2 sequences are MGHRA and YSYEKL. The CDR3 bases are TGCGCCAGCAGCCAAGACCCCTCGGGGGTTTTGTTGGAGACCCAGTACTTC. Translating it yields CASSQDPSGVLLETQYF.